This T cell receptor (beta chain) was captured in a study of T cells in localized non-small cell lung cancer. Study findings and constraints: The study linked higher blood T cell density to longer overall survival. T cell clonality was highest in uninvolved adjacent lung, above tumor. Of the top 100 tumor clones, median approximately 50 were in adjacent lung, over 25 among its top 100.

Assay used: immunoSEQ multiplex PCR; TCRdb lists only in-frame clones, some missing. The top ten clones hold under 8% of a sample with about 40,000 clones, 81% of them seen once. Germline lookup yields CDR1 KGHSH and CDR2 LQKENI. The CDR3 runs 16 residues. The junction had 9 bases not matched to a gene; V was cut back by 3 bases and J by 8 bases. As for this clone: Antigen specificity is unknown.

V is TRBV18 and J is TRBJ2-1; 11 nucleotides match TRBD2. The sequence was collected from a male donor at least 60 years old with stage II lung adenocarcinoma. This specimen was peripheral blood mononuclear cells, taken before any cancer treatment. The CDR3 spells CASSPTTSGKSYEQFF. CDR3 nucleotides: TGTGCCAGCTCACCGACGACTAGCGGGAAGTCATATGAGCAGTTCTTC.